This T cell receptor beta chain emerged from a study of cytomegalovirus exposure and HLA in healthy donors. This clone showed up just once. Its specificity is unknown. Study-level results: In vitro assays verified that three CMV-associated chains recognized CMV antigens specifically. In all likelihood, a cluster of highly shared sequence variants was a sequencing artifact.

PCR involved 60 Vbeta and 13 Jbeta primers. TCRdb's table, derived via immunoSEQ multiplex PCR, lists solely in-frame clones and lacks some. The repertoire includes about 160,000 clones, approximately 84% of them detected once, and approximately 3.4% sits in the top ten. The CDR3 is 15 amino acids. The V gene's germline CDR1 is LGHNA and CDR2 YSLEER. V shed 5 bases and J 1 base; nucleotides not matched to a gene: 2. The chain carries TRBV4-3 and TRBJ2-2, with 9 nucleotides matching TRBD1. The source is a woman in her 50s in good health and CMV-seropositive. Material for sequencing was PBMCs. The CDR3 nucleotides read TGCGCCAGCAGCGGGGGACAGGGGAACACCGGGGAGCTGTTTTTT. This translates into CASSGGQGNTGELFF.